This T cell receptor beta chain emerged from a study of CD8 T cells in ankylosing spondylitis (dated by TCRdb to the late 2010s). Some background on the complete study: The study profiled T cell receptor beta repertoires in healthy donors and ankylosing spondylitis patients to find disease-linked TCR variants. In total, the full study cohort was made up of some 110 healthy donors and 25 to 30 ankylosing spondylitis patients. Peripheral blood was sampled, and synovial fluid was additionally collected from ankylosing spondylitis patients. The investigation overall reported the following: Significant enrichment of the disease-linked clones was reported in matched synovial fluid samples from ankylosing spondylitis patients. Some of the motif variants had been reported before in the synovial fluid and blood of reactive arthritis patients, a finding that suggests common disease-initiation mechanisms. The disease-linked clones had a CD8+ phenotype and were found at relatively low frequencies in peripheral blood. A TCR beta motif made up of roughly eight highly homologous amino acid variants appeared to be characteristic of blood from ankylosing spondylitis patients.

The CDR3 starts with the cysteine, ends with the phenylalanine, and has 16 residues. Just the 48-base CDR3 DNA is kept, in frame starting at base 1. The germline V gene specifies KGHDR as CDR1 and SFDVKD as CDR2. At the junction V is shortened by 10 bases and J by 3 bases; bases outside the gene matches: 14. Data came from an Illumina HiSeq 2500. Quantitative 5'-RACE with molecular barcodes was the method used to prepare the TCR beta libraries. Regarding the original processing steps: To identify disease-linked TCR variants, a new computational method was used, one built on a probabilistic model of VDJ rearrangement. TCRdb trimmed public reads at Q25 via fastp, called clones via MiXCR and kept in-frame beta chains. Rows with a matching CDR3 protein are joined into one entry that keeps the most common DNA and genes. In this record, the V and J calls reflect TCRdb's handling and not the investigators' own analysis. The sample profile shows some 700,000 distinct CDR3 sequences; 15% to 20% of them were found once. Around a fifth of the sample is taken by the ten largest.

This clonotype was counted ten times or more. It has no known antigen specificity. No base qualities exist here, and no much larger clone lies one base off it. The chain is made from TRBV24-1 and TRBJ2-3; 8 central bases correspond to TRBD2. Specimen: blood, either unsorted or a sorted T cell fraction (not recorded which). This receptor was obtained from a male donor with ankylosing spondylitis. The DNA reads TGTGCCACAGAAAGCGGGAGTGGTTTCCGGACAGATACGCAGTATTTT. It encodes CATESGSGFRTDTQYF.